A single sample gave rise to the 2 T cell receptor beta chains below, sequenced in a study of T cell repertoires in cytomegalovirus infection. TCRdb fed the reads into MiXCR, producing one record per CDR3 protein. The table shows roughly 180,000 distinct CDR3 sequences, with over 25% occurring only once. Sequences were obtained from PBMCs. These receptors originate from a human donor in good health (CMV status not recorded). Some clones in this sample may be carry-over from other donors' samples.

This chain uses TRBV4-1 with TRBJ1-4, with D hard to call. Per germline, CDR1 MGHRA and CDR2 YSYEKL. The CDR3 is 16 residues long. Trimming took off 3 bases at V and 4 bases at J, with 15 bases between the two ends. CDR3 region: CASSQLPGLYNEKLFF. The CDR3 DNA sequence: TGCGCCAGCAGCCAGCTACCGGGTCTCTATAATGAAAAACTGTTTTTT.

V usage is TRBV29-1 and J usage is TRBJ1-1; D gene ambiguous. CDR1 and CDR2 (germline): SQVTM, ANQGSEA. The CDR3 has 11 residues. The V end lost 4 bases, the J end lost 4 bases, and 7 bases lay between the germline ends. CDR3 sequence: CSVVSSTEAFF. The DNA of the CDR3 is TGCAGCGTTGTATCAAGCACTGAAGCTTTCTTT.